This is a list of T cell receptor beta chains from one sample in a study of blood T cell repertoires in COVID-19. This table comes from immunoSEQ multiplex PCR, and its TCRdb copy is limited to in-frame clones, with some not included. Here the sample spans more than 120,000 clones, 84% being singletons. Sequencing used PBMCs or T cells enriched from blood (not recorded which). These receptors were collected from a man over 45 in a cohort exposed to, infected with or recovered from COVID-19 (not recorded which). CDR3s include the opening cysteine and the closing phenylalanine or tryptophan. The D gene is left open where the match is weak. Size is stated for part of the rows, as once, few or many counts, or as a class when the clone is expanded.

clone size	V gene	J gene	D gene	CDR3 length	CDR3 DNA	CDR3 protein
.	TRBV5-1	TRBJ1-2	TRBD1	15	TGCGCCAGCAGCTTCACCGGGACAGGGGGTAGTGGCTACACCTTC	CASSFTGTGGSGYTF
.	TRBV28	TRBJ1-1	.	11	TGTGCCAGCAGCCGTAACACTGAAGCTTTCTTT	CASSRNTEAFF
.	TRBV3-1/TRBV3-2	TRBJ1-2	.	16	TGTGCCAGCAGCCAAGATCTTGACTGGGGCGGCTATGGCTACACCTTC	CASSQDLDWGGYGYTF
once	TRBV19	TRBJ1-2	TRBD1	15	TGTGCCAGTAGTTCCGGGACAGGGGAATTCTATGGCTACACCTTC	CASSSGTGEFYGYTF
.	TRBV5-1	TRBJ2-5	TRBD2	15	TGCGCCAGCAGCGAGACCGGGAGGTCCCAAGAGACCCAGTACTTC	CASSETGRSQETQYF
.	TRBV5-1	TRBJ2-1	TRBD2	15	TGCGCCAGCAGCACCCCTAGCGGGAGGTACAATGAGCAGTTCTTC	CASSTPSGRYNEQFF
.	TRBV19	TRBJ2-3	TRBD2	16	TGTGCCAGTAGTATCTGGAGGGGAGGGAGCACAGATACGCAGTATTTT	CASSIWRGGSTDTQYF
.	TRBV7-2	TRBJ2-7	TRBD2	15	TGTGCCAGCAGCCTGGGGGGAGCGGGGGTTAACGAGCAGTACTTC	CASSLGGAGVNEQYF
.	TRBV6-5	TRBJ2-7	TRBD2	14	TGTGCCAGCATTAGAGCGGGAGGGTCCTACGAGCAGTACTTC	CASIRAGGSYEQYF
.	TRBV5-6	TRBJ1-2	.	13	TGTGCCAGCTTCCCTGGACAGAGCTATGGCTACACCTTC	CASFPGQSYGYTF
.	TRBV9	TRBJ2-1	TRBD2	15	TGTGCCAGCAGCCAACTAGCGAGCTCCTACAATGAGCAGTTCTTC	CASSQLASSYNEQFF
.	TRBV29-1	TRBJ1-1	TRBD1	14	TGCAGCGTTGAAGTAGGGACAGGGAAGATTCAAGCTTTCTTT	CSVEVGTGKIQAFF
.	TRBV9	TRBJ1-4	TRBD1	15	TGTGCCAGCAGCGCTGCCGGGACAGTGGGTGAAAAACTGTTTTTT	CASSAAGTVGEKLFF
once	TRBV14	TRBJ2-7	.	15	TGTGCCAGCAGCCCCAGGGCGGGGTACTCCTACGAGCAGTACTTC	CASSPRAGYSYEQYF
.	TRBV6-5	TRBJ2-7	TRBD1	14	TGTGCCAGCAGTCTCGACAGGGGGGGCTACGAGCAGTACTTC	CASSLDRGGYEQYF
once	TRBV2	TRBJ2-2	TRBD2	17	TGTGCCAGCAGCGCAACCATGACTAGCGTATACACCGGGGAGCTGTTTTTT	CASSATMTSVYTGELFF
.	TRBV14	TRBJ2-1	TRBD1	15	TGTGCCAGCAGCCCGCTCACAGGGGCTTACAATGAGCAGTTCTTC	CASSPLTGAYNEQFF
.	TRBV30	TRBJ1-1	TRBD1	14	TGTGCCTGGGGAGCCGGGACAGGGGGCACTGAAGCTTTCTTT	CAWGAGTGGTEAFF
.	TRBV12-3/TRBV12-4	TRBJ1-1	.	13	TGTGCCAGCAGTTTCAGTGGAGGCCTAGAAGCTTTCTTT	CASSFSGGLEAFF
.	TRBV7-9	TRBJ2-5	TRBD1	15	TGTGCCAGCAGCATTGGGGGACAGGGCCAGGAGACCCAGTACTTC	CASSIGGQGQETQYF
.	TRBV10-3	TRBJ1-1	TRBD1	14	TGTGCCATCAGTGTTGGGCAGGGGGCCACTGAAGCTTTCTTT	CAISVGQGATEAFF
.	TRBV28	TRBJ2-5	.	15	TGTGCCAGCAGCGCCTTTGGTATTATAGAAGAGACCCAGTACTTC	CASSAFGIIEETQYF
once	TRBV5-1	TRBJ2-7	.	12	TGCGCCAGCAGCCACGAGGGTGGTGAGCAGTACTTC	CASSHEGGEQYF
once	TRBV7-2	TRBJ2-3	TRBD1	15	TGTGCCAGCAGCCGCGGGGACAGGGGCACAGATACGCAGTATTTT	CASSRGDRGTDTQYF
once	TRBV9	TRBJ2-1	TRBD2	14	TGTGCCAGCAGCGTTTGGGGGGGAAACACGGAGCAGTTCTTC	CASSVWGGNTEQFF
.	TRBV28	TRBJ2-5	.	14	TGTGCCAGCAGTTTATCCCAGGGCGCACAGACCCAGTACTTC	CASSLSQGAQTQYF
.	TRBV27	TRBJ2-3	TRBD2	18	TGTGCCAGCAGTTTTGGGAGGCGGGCGGGGGACTTCACAGATACGCAGTATTTT	CASSFGRRAGDFTDTQYF
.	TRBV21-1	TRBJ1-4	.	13	TGTGCCAGCAGCAAAGGGAGCCGGGGGAAACTGTTTTTT	CASSKGSRGKLFF
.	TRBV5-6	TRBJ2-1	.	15	TGTGCCAGCAGCTGGGACTCCTCCTCCTACAATGAGCAGTTCTTC	CASSWDSSSYNEQFF
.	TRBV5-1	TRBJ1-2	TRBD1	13	TGCGCCAGCAGCTTGGCCCAGGGGGAAGGCTACACCTTC	CASSLAQGEGYTF
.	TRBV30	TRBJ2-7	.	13	TGTGCCTGGAGGACGACAGGAAACTACGAGCAGTACTTC	CAWRTTGNYEQYF
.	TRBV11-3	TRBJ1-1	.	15	TGTGCCAGCAGCTTGGACAGTTCCCTGAACACTGAAGCTTTCTTT	CASSLDSSLNTEAFF
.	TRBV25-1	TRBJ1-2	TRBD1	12	TGTGCCAGCAGTGAAGGGAACAGGGGGGAAACCTTC	CASSEGNRGETF
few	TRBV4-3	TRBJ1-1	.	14	TGCGCCAGCAGCCTGACGGGTGATGTCACTGAAGCTTTCTTT	CASSLTGDVTEAFF
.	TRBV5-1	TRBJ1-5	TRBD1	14	TGCGCCAGCAGCGACAGGGGGGGCAATCAGCCCCAGCATTTT	CASSDRGGNQPQHF
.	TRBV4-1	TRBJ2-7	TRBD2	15	TGCGCCAGCAGCCAGAGTAGCGGGGGGTCCTACGAGCAGTACTTC	CASSQSSGGSYEQYF
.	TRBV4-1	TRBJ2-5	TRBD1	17	TGCGCCAGCAGCCAAGGGGACAGGGTAGCTTCCCAAGAGACCCAGTACTTC	CASSQGDRVASQETQYF
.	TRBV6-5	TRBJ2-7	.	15	TGTGCCAGCAGCTCGGTATCGGCAGGTACCTACGAGCAGTACTTC	CASSSVSAGTYEQYF
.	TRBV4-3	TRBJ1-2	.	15	TGCGCCAGCAGCCAAGATGGGGCAGTCGGCTCTGGCTACACCTTC	CASSQDGAVGSGYTF
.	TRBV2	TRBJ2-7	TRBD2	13	TGTGCCAGCAAGGGACTAGCCCGTGGAGAGCAGTACTTC	CASKGLARGEQYF
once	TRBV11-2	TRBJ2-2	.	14	TGTGCCAGCAGCTCGCCCAGGGTGACCGGGGAGCTGTTTTTT	CASSSPRVTGELFF
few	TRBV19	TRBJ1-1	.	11	TGTGCCAGCAGGGAATACACTGAAGCTTTCTTT	CASREYTEAFF
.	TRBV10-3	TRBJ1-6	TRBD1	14	TGTGCCACCACGCGCGGGACAGTGAATTCACCCCTCCACTTT	CATTRGTVNSPLHF
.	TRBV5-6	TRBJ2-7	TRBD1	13	TGTGCCAGCAGCCGTAGTACAGGGGGCGGGCAGTACTTC	CASSRSTGGGQYF
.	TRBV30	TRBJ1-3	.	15	TGTGCCTGGAGCCCAGGGGAGGGGCTTGGAAACACCATATATTTT	CAWSPGEGLGNTIYF
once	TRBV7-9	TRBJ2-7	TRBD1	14	TGTGCCAGCAGCTTCTGGGGACAGGCCTACGAGCAGTACTTC	CASSFWGQAYEQYF
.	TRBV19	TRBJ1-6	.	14	TGTGCCAGTACCGACAGACAGGATAATTCACCCCTCCACTTT	CASTDRQDNSPLHF
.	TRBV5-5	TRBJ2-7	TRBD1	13	TGTGCCAGCAGCTTGGTAGGGGGCCTCGAGCAGTACTTC	CASSLVGGLEQYF
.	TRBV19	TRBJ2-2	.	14	TGTGCCAGTAGTCTGGGACTCAACACCGGGGAGCTGTTTTTT	CASSLGLNTGELFF
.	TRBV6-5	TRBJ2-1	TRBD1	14	TGTGCCAGCAGTCGGGACAGCCCCTACAATGAGCAGTTCTTC	CASSRDSPYNEQFF
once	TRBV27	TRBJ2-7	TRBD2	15	TGTGCCAGCAGTTCTGGGACTAGAGCGTACTACGAGCAGTACTTC	CASSSGTRAYYEQYF
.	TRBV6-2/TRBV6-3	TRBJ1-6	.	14	TGTGCCAGCAGTCCGGGATTTTATAATTCACCCCTCCACTTT	CASSPGFYNSPLHF
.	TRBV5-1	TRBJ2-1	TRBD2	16	TGCGCCAGCAGCTTGGAGTTCCAGCGGGAGGCCAATGAGCAGTTCTTC	CASSLEFQREANEQFF
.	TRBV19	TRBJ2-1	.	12	TGTGCCAGTAGCCCCGATGGCCGTACGCAGTTCTTC	CASSPDGRTQFF
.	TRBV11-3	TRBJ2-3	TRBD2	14	TGTGCCAGCAGCTTAGTAGCGGGGTCAGATACGCAGTATTTT	CASSLVAGSDTQYF